The 30 T cell receptor beta chains below all came from one sample that was sequenced in a study of T cell repertoires in cytomegalovirus infection. The antigens for these receptors are not known. Each CDR3 protein gets one entry after TCRdb re-called the reads with MiXCR. The sample has approximately 1,000,000 distinct CDR3 sequences; 30% to 40% are singletons. Material: cultured CD8+ T cells from PBMCs, obtained from culture after CMV antigen stimulation. Source of these receptors: a human donor in good health (CMV status not recorded). Some clones in this sample may be carry-over from other donors' samples.

This chain connects TRBV10-3 to TRBJ1-1, with D perhaps matching TRBD1 (5 bases). CDR3 size: 14 residues. V dropped 0 bases and J dropped 1 base, with 6 bases sitting between them. Germline CDR1 reads ENHRY; CDR2 reads SYGVKD. CDR3 bases: TGTGCCATCAGTGAGTCTCAGGGGAACACTGAAGCTTTCTTT. Its translation: CAISESQGNTEAFF.

This rearrangement joins TRBV6-6 to TRBJ1-1; D perhaps matches TRBD1 (5 bases). Trimming cost V 5 bases and J 1 base, with 23 bases left between them. The CDR3 runs to 18 residues. Per the germline V gene, CDR1 is MNHNY and CDR2 is SVGAGI (reference sequence). The CDR3 sequence is CASSQSGTLGKANTEAFF. CDR3 DNA sequence: TGTGCCAGCAGTCAATCCGGGACCTTGGGGAAAGCGAACACTGAAGCTTTCTTT.

The chain employs TRBV19 and TRBJ2-3, with a tentative D call TRBD1 (6 bases). V was trimmed by 1 base and J by 5 bases, leaving 10 bases between them. The CDR3 is 14 residues long. CDR1 is LNHDA, CDR2 SQIVND, per germline (reference sequence). CDR3 sequence (DNA): TGTGCCAGTAGTATAGGCTCAGGGGAAGATACGCAGTATTTT. This translates into CASSIGSGEDTQYF.

CDR3 protein: CAISESTGGGTEAFF. CDR3 DNA: TGTGCCATCAGTGAGTCCACAGGGGGGGGCACTGAAGCTTTCTTT. The chain links TRBV10-3 to TRBJ1-1, with TRBD1 matching over 8 bases. The CDR3 runs to 15 residues. The ends lost 0 bases at V and 4 bases at J; junction bases unmatched: 4. Per germline, CDR1 ENHRY and CDR2 SYGVKD.

The rearrangement joins TRBV12-3 or TRBV12-4 to TRBJ2-7; 9 bases fit TRBD1. After removal of 8 bases from V and 3 bases from J, the junction contained 8 bases not matched to a gene. This CDR3 is 14 amino acids long. The CDR3 sequence: CASGRTGVFYEQYF. The DNA of the CDR3 is TGTGCCAGCGGGAGGACAGGGGTTTTCTACGAGCAGTACTTC.

This clonotype was observed a handful of times. This chain links TRBV7-9 with TRBJ1-2, with a possible D match to TRBD1 (6 bases). Germline V gene data show CDR1 as SEHNR and CDR2 as FQNEAQ (reference sequence). Trimming removed 8 bases at V and 3 bases at J, with 19 bases between. CDR3 length equals 15 residues. This CDR3 is CASGAASGGHYGYTF. The CDR3 nucleotides are TGTGCCAGCGGCGCCGCTTCCGGGGGGCACTATGGCTACACCTTC.

The genes are TRBV7-9 and TRBJ1-1, with D possibly matching TRBD1 (6 bases). With 5 bases removed from V and 0 bases from J, the gap between germline ends came to 13 bases. The germline gives CDR1 SEHNR, CDR2 FQNEAQ (reference sequence). The CDR3 is made up of 15 amino acids. Written as DNA, the CDR3 is TGTGCCAGCAGCCTAGGAGGGGGAGTGAACACTGAAGCTTTCTTT. As protein: CASSLGGGVNTEAFF. The variable domain in full, with the rest retrieved from reference TRBV7-9 and TRBJ1-1, is DTGVSQNPRHKITKRGQNVTFRCDPISEHNRLYWYRQTLGQGPEFLTYFQNEAQLEKSRLLSDRFSAERPKGSFSTLEIQRTEQGDSAMYLCASSLGGGVNTEAFFGQGTRLTVV.

This clonotype occurred many times. This chain connects TRBV6-1 to TRBJ2-2, with D perhaps matching TRBD1 or TRBD2 (5 bases each). CDR3 length equals 16 residues. Per germline, CDR1 MNHNS and CDR2 SASEGT. Trimming took off 6 bases at V and 0 bases at J, with 14 bases between the two ends. The CDR3 DNA is TGTGCCAGCAGGGCCTCTGGGGGACCGAACACCGGGGAGCTGTTTTTT. Its protein is CASRASGGPNTGELFF.

This clonotype was counted many times. V is TRBV6-5 and J is TRBJ1-1; perhaps TRBD1 as D (5 bases). This CDR3 is 14 amino acids long. Trimming removed 2 bases at V and 6 bases at J, with 13 bases between. CDR1 is MNHEY and CDR2 is SVGAGI in the germline V gene. Here the CDR3 DNA reads TGTGCCAGCAGTTACGGGGGTTTTGGGCCTGAAGCTTTCTTT. Protein product: CASSYGGFGPEAFF.

This clonotype was counted between two and nine times. This chain connects TRBV12-3 or TRBV12-4 to TRBJ1-3, with D possibly matching TRBD1 (6 bases). Trimming stripped 7 bases from V and 8 bases from J, with 15 bases between. The CDR3 is 13 residues long. The CDR3 protein is CASTPPGGHTIYF. The CDR3, as DNA: TGTGCCAGCACCCCTCCCGGGGGGCACACCATATATTTT.

This clonotype came up a few times. The chain uses TRBV10-2 and TRBJ2-1; TRBD2 aligns across 8 bases. This CDR3 spans 15 amino acids. Unmatched junction bases numbered 11, after V lost 3 bases and J lost 10 bases. From germline, CDR1 is WSHSY and CDR2 SAAADI. CDR3 DNA sequence: TGCGCCAGCAGTGACCCGGGGGGGAGTATGGGAGAGCAGTTCTTC. The encoded protein is CASSDPGGSMGEQFF.

The chain combines TRBV12-3 or TRBV12-4 with TRBJ1-5, with D possibly matching TRBD1 (5 bases). Trimming cost V 4 bases and J 0 bases, with 10 bases left between them. This CDR3 contains 15 residues. CDR3 in amino acids: CASSSGTVSNQPQHF. In DNA, the CDR3 is TGTGCCAGCAGTTCCGGGACGGTTAGCAATCAGCCCCAGCATTTT.

This clonotype was seen repeatedly, ten times or more. The chain uses TRBV7-8 and TRBJ2-1; no firm D call. CDR1 is SGHVS and CDR2 is FQNEAQ in the germline V gene. This CDR3 has 14 amino acids. The ends were cut back, 3 bases at V and 2 bases at J, with 8 bases in the middle. The CDR3 bases are TGTGCCAGCAGCTTGAGACTCCCCTACAATGAGCAGTTCTTC. Its protein is CASSLRLPYNEQFF.

The chain carries TRBV20-1 and TRBJ2-5; D gene uncertain. Trimming removed 6 bases from V and 2 bases from J, with 7 bases in between. CDR3 length equals 11 residues. Germline CDR1 and CDR2: DFQATT and SNEGSKA (reference sequence). The CDR3 DNA is TGCAGTGCAGACAATCAAGAGACCCAGTACTTC. As protein: CSADNQETQYF.

V gene TRBV10-3 combines with J gene TRBJ2-1; 10 bases fit TRBD2. CDR3 size: 13 residues. Per the germline V gene, CDR1 is ENHRY and CDR2 is SYGVKD. Germline trimming cut 2 bases from V and 12 bases from J; bases unmatched to any gene: 4. CDR3: CAISERSGGAQFF. The CDR3 bases are TGTGCCATCAGTGAGCGGAGCGGGGGGGCGCAGTTCTTC.

V and J are TRBV28 and TRBJ2-3; 8 bases are a match to TRBD2. The CDR3 covers 17 residues. The V gene end was trimmed by 5 bases and the J gene end by 2 bases; junction bases not matched to a gene: 12. The germline V gene encodes CDR1 MDHEN and CDR2 SYDVKM. The CDR3 sequence: CASSLGISGDNTDTQYF. DNA of the CDR3: TGTGCCAGCAGTCTGGGGATTAGCGGGGACAACACAGATACGCAGTATTTT.

The chain links TRBV6-4 to TRBJ2-2; D call uncertain. Per the germline V gene, CDR1 is MRHNA and CDR2 is SNTAGT. V lost 7 bases, J lost 1 base, and 10 bases lay in between. The CDR3 is 14 amino acids. CDR3: CASKDGMNTGELFF. The CDR3 nucleotides are TGTGCCAGCAAAGACGGAATGAACACCGGGGAGCTGTTTTTT.

This chain links TRBV12-3 or TRBV12-4 with TRBJ2-1; 8 bases map to TRBD2. The CDR3 consists of 14 residues. After removal of 8 bases from V and 7 bases from J, the junction contained 10 bases not matched to a gene. CDR3 sequence (DNA): TGTGCCAGCGGACGGGGGGGGATTCGAAATGAGCAGTTCTTC. Translating gives CASGRGGIRNEQFF.

This clonotype has just a few counts. This chain uses TRBV14 with TRBJ1-1; no reliable D call. V gave up 1 base and J gave up 4 bases, with 10 bases separating them. Germline-derived CDR1 and CDR2 are SGHDN and FVKESK. The CDR3 runs 14 residues. The CDR3 nucleotides read TGTGCCAGCAGCCAAGTATTGCGGGCCACTGAAGCTTTCTTT. This gives the protein CASSQVLRATEAFF.

Worth noting for this clonotype: A much larger clone sits a single nucleotide away, making a read error possible. V usage is TRBV7-3 and J usage is TRBJ1-1, with TRBD1 identical over 7 bases. The CDR3 totals 14 residues. Germline V gene sequence: CDR1 SGHTA, CDR2 FQGTGA. The CDR3 DNA is TGTGCCAACAGCTCAGGGACAGCTGCTACTGAAGCTTTCTTT. Its protein is CANSSGTAATEAFF.

J is TRBJ2-2 and V is TRBV6-8; no reliable D call. Trimming took 2 bases from V and 6 from J, leaving 7 bases between them. The germline V gene has CDR1 MNHGY and CDR2 SAAAGT. This CDR3 is 13 amino acids long. The chain's CDR3 is CASSYLGAGELFF. The CDR3 DNA sequence: TGTGCCAGCAGTTACCTAGGAGCCGGGGAGCTGTTTTTT.

This clonotype was picked up a small number of times. The chain couples TRBV29-1 to TRBJ2-5; 12 bases are shared with TRBD2. The germline V gene encodes CDR1 SQVTM and CDR2 ANQGSEA. V shed 6 bases and J 1 base; nucleotides not matched to a gene: 9. The CDR3 is 16 residues long. The CDR3 spells CSVLGLAGRIQETQYF. Written as DNA, the CDR3 is TGCAGCGTGCTCGGACTAGCGGGGAGAATCCAAGAGACCCAGTACTTC.

The sample holds a few counts of this clonotype. The CDR3 DNA reads TGTGCCAGCAGTGGCTTAACAGGGGATACCCAAGAGACCCAGTACTTC. Residues: CASSGLTGDTQETQYF. This chain connects TRBV6-2 or TRBV6-3 to TRBJ2-5; 7 nucleotides align to TRBD1. The V gene end was trimmed by 5 bases and the J gene end by 1 base; junction bases not matched to a gene: 10. The CDR3 consists of 16 residues. The germline CDR1 and CDR2 sequences are MNHEY and SVGEGT.

This clonotype occurred a few times. The rearrangement joins TRBV9 to TRBJ2-2, with D perhaps matching TRBD1 or TRBD2 (5 bases each). The V and J ends lost 4 bases and 0 bases respectively, with 16 bases between them. Per the germline V gene, CDR1 is SGDLS and CDR2 is YYNGEE. The CDR3 covers 17 residues. DNA for the CDR3: TGTGCCAGCAGCATTTACTCGGGACGGACGAACACCGGGGAGCTGTTTTTT. It codes for CASSIYSGRTNTGELFF.

There are a few counts of this clonotype. The rearrangement uses TRBV6-6 and TRBJ2-1, with D perhaps matching TRBD1 (5 bases). The CDR3 sequence is 16 residues long. Germline CDR1 reads MNHNY; CDR2 reads SVGAGI (reference sequence). V dropped 2 bases and J dropped 4 bases, with 15 bases sitting between them. For the CDR3, the DNA is TGTGCCAGCAGTTACGGCCCAGGGTTTGTGTACAATGAGCAGTTCTTC. It translates to CASSYGPGFVYNEQFF.

This clonotype was seen more than once but under ten times. The CDR3 reads CASSPEPLKGYYGYTF. In nucleotides, the CDR3 is TGTGCCAGCAGCCCCGAACCTCTGAAGGGTTACTATGGCTACACCTTC. The chain is built from TRBV11-2 and TRBJ1-2; D unclear. Germline lookup yields CDR1 SGHAT and CDR2 FQNNGV. The CDR3 length is 16 residues. Trimming took 5 bases from V and 3 from J, leaving 19 bases between them. Supplemented by reference TRBV11-2 and TRBJ1-2, the full variable domain reads EAGVAQSPRYKIIEKRQSVAFWCNPISGHATLYWYQQILGQGPKLLIQFQNNGVVDDSQLPKDRFSAERLKGVDSTLKIQPAKLEDSAVYLCASSPEPLKGYYGYTFGSGTRLTVV.

This clonotype has just one count. The chain carries TRBV6-1 and TRBJ1-2, with D possibly matching TRBD1 (5 bases). With 5 bases removed from V and 4 bases from J, the gap between germline ends came to 17 bases. The CDR3 totals 15 residues. Germline V gene sequence: CDR1 MNHNS, CDR2 SASEGT. The CDR3 bases are TGTGCCAGCAGTTACAGGACCACTTTGGTCTATGGCTACACCTTC. This codes for CASSYRTTLVYGYTF.

This chain connects TRBV6-1 to TRBJ1-4; weak D call: TRBD1 (6 bases). CDR1 MNHNS and CDR2 SASEGT come from the germline V gene. This CDR3 has 16 residues. V was shortened by 5 bases and J by 0 bases, with 13 bases between the two germline ends. The CDR3 is CASSTRDKPTNEKLFF. As DNA, the CDR3 is TGTGCCAGCAGTACCCGGGACAAACCAACTAATGAAAAACTGTTTTTT.

This clonotype was counted a few times. The gene calls are TRBV12-3 or TRBV12-4 and TRBJ2-2, with TRBD2 matching 12 bases. The V and J ends lost 5 bases and 2 bases, in that order; junction bases with no gene match: 0. CDR3 length: 15 amino acids. The CDR3 region is CASSGLAGNTGELFF. The CDR3 DNA reads TGTGCCAGCAGTGGACTAGCGGGAAACACCGGGGAGCTGTTTTTT.

This clonotype was picked up a small number of times. V usage is TRBV6-1 and J usage is TRBJ2-3; 9 nucleotides match TRBD2. This CDR3 region has 17 residues. Unmatched junction bases numbered 12, after V lost 5 bases and J lost 3 bases. CDR1 is MNHNS and CDR2 is SASEGT in the germline V gene. This CDR3 reads CASSSSSGGYQTDTQYF. CDR3 bases: TGTGCCAGCAGTTCTAGTAGCGGGGGATATCAGACAGATACGCAGTATTTT.